The rows below give T cell receptor beta chains drawn from one sample of a study of T cells in localized non-small cell lung cancer. Some clones are missing from TCRdb's copy, which holds only in-frame ones; the method was immunoSEQ multiplex PCR. This table has 20,000 to 25,000 clones, 80% to 90% appearing once. The sample was PBMCs, taken before any cancer treatment. These TCRs come from a man aged 35 to 70 with stage II squamous cell lung carcinoma. CDR3s include the opening cysteine and the closing phenylalanine or tryptophan. A D gene is named only where the DNA matches it firmly. The listing skips clone size in some rows; elsewhere it reads once, few, many or a size class.

d_gene,v_gene,abundance,j_gene,CDR3aa,CDR3nt
.,TRBV25-1,once,TRBJ1-2,CASNDGIYGYTF,TGTGCCAGCAACGATGGGATTTATGGCTACACCTTC
.,TRBV6-1,once,TRBJ2-3,CASNTPAGQPQYF,TGTGCCAGCAACACACCAGCCGGTCAGCCCCAGTATTTT
.,TRBV30,.,TRBJ1-2,CAWSYEGLTYGYTF,TGTGCCTGGAGTTACGAGGGGCTAACCTATGGCTACACCTTC
TRBD1,TRBV6-5,.,TRBJ1-1,CASSPPTGVSEAFF,TGTGCCAGCAGTCCCCCGACAGGGGTGTCTGAAGCTTTCTTT
TRBD1,TRBV9,.,TRBJ1-1,CASGSGTGVSAEAFF,TGTGCCAGCGGTTCGGGGACAGGGGTCTCGGCTGAAGCTTTCTTT
TRBD2,TRBV5-6,.,TRBJ2-7,CASSTGLAGPYEQYF,TGTGCCAGCAGCACAGGACTAGCGGGGCCCTACGAGCAGTACTTC
TRBD2,TRBV7-6,.,TRBJ2-1,CASSFLSGGYNEQFF,TGTGCCAGCAGCTTCCTTAGCGGGGGGTACAATGAGCAGTTCTTC
.,TRBV6-5,.,TRBJ1-5,CATKARGGPQHF,TGTGCAACCAAAGCCAGGGGCGGGCCCCAGCATTTT
TRBD1,TRBV7-9,once,TRBJ1-1,CASSLLVTGDDTEAFF,TGTGCCAGCAGCTTATTGGTGACAGGGGATGACACTGAAGCTTTCTTT
.,TRBV7-9,.,TRBJ2-3,CASSLRLQGTIVGTDTQYF,TGTGCCAGCAGCTTACGGCTCCAGGGTACAATAGTTGGCACAGATACGCAGTATTTT
TRBD2,TRBV25-1,.,TRBJ2-1,CASSGGGGLNEQFF,TGTGCCAGCAGTGGCGGCGGGGGGCTGAATGAGCAGTTCTTC
.,TRBV11-3,.,TRBJ2-3,CASSFRRSRGTDTQYF,TGTGCCAGCAGCTTTAGGCGTTCACGTGGCACAGATACGCAGTATTTT
.,TRBV4-3,.,TRBJ1-5,CASSQERDPWPQHF,TGCGCCAGCAGCCAAGAGAGGGACCCATGGCCCCAGCATTTT
.,TRBV7-9,few,TRBJ1-2,CASSWRQTDGYTF,TGTGCCAGCAGCTGGAGACAGACGGATGGCTACACCTTC
TRBD1,TRBV6-5,.,TRBJ1-1,CASSFEGTVSTTEAFF,TGTGCCAGCAGTTTCGAAGGGACAGTTTCTACTACTGAAGCTTTCTTT
.,TRBV7-6,.,TRBJ2-3,CASSLAHGSTDTQYF,TGTGCCAGCAGCTTAGCGCATGGTAGCACAGATACGCAGTATTTT
.,TRBV27,few,TRBJ1-6,CASSRTAQINNSPLHF,TGTGCCAGCAGCCGGACAGCGCAAATAAATAATTCACCCCTCCACTTT
.,TRBV11-1,.,TRBJ1-2,CASSFGQLEGYGYTF,TGTGCCAGCAGCTTTGGACAGCTGGAGGGGTATGGCTACACCTTC
.,TRBV4-3,.,TRBJ2-1,CASSQGGEAYNEQFF,TGCGCCAGCAGCCAAGGGGGGGAGGCCTACAATGAGCAGTTCTTC
TRBD2,TRBV11-3,.,TRBJ2-1,CASSFRTSGYNEQFF,TGTGCCAGCAGCTTTAGGACTAGCGGCTACAATGAGCAGTTCTTC
.,TRBV6-6,.,TRBJ2-7,CATGDSTYEQYF,TGTGCCACAGGGGATTCCACCTACGAGCAGTACTTC
TRBD1,TRBV5-1,.,TRBJ1-3,CASSLGGTGTGNTIYF,TGCGCCAGCAGCTTGGGCGGGACAGGCACTGGAAACACCATATATTTT
.,TRBV9,.,TRBJ2-3,CASSPVGVRIAQYF,TGTGCCAGCAGCCCCGTCGGGGTAAGGATAGCGCAGTATTTT
.,TRBV2,.,TRBJ2-7,CASSQLASGEQYF,TGTGCCAGCAGTCAACTAGCTTCGGGGGAGCAGTACTTC
.,TRBV2,.,TRBJ2-3,CASRYRDRDTDTQYF,TGTGCCAGCAGATACCGGGACCGCGACACAGATACGCAGTATTTT
TRBD1,TRBV19,once,TRBJ1-5,CASSPWGQSGSQPQHF,TGTGCCAGTAGTCCATGGGGACAGAGCGGGAGCCAGCCCCAGCATTTT
.,TRBV27,.,TRBJ2-1,CASTQGNEQFF,TGTGCCAGCACCCAGGGCAATGAGCAGTTCTTC
TRBD1,TRBV6-6,few,TRBJ2-3,CASKGYGQGGTDTQYF,TGTGCCAGCAAGGGGTACGGCCAGGGGGGCACAGATACGCAGTATTTT
TRBD2,TRBV5-1,.,TRBJ2-3,CASKVTGGTDTQYF,TGCGCCAGCAAGGTGACGGGAGGAACAGATACGCAGTATTTT
.,TRBV12-5,once,TRBJ2-7,CASVRGGVPSYEQYF,TGTGCTAGTGTCCGAGGAGGCGTGCCCTCCTACGAGCAGTACTTC
TRBD2,TRBV28,.,TRBJ2-7,CASSLRQGGTYEQYF,TGTGCCAGCAGTTTACGTCAGGGAGGGACCTACGAGCAGTACTTC
TRBD1,TRBV6-4,.,TRBJ2-1,CASSDSYRDRGRNEQFF,TGTGCCAGCAGTGACTCGTACCGGGACAGGGGGAGAAATGAGCAGTTCTTC
.,TRBV27,.,TRBJ1-5,CASSLNRSPNQPQHF,TGTGCCAGCAGTTTAAATAGGAGCCCTAATCAGCCCCAGCATTTT
.,TRBV29-1,.,TRBJ1-2,CSVVSSSYGYTF,TGCAGCGTTGTATCCAGTTCCTATGGCTACACCTTC
TRBD2,TRBV6-6,few,TRBJ2-3,CASSLSGGASTDTQYF,TGTGCCAGCAGTCTGAGCGGGGGGGCAAGCACAGATACGCAGTATTTT
.,TRBV19,.,TRBJ1-5,CASSPDQGTVGQPQHF,TGTGCCAGTAGTCCCGATCAGGGGACGGTGGGTCAGCCCCAGCATTTT
.,TRBV20-1,once,TRBJ1-1,CSASMNTEAFF,TGCAGTGCTAGTATGAACACTGAAGCTTTCTTT
TRBD2,TRBV6-5,.,TRBJ2-1,CASSYSPAGVRNEQFF,TGTGCCAGCAGTTACTCGCCAGCGGGAGTCCGCAATGAGCAGTTCTTC
.,TRBV19,.,TRBJ2-1,CASSPRLNEQFF,TGTGCCAGTAGCCCACGTCTAAATGAGCAGTTCTTC